This T cell receptor (beta chain) derives from a study of CD8+CD57+ T cells in acquired aplastic anemia. Overall study context: Average DNA yield from sorted CD4+ and CD8+ cells was approximately 3.2 ug. The average read count for CD4+ cells in healthy donors was 8.5 million to 11 million.

Study findings and constraints: The study identified more than 25 CD8+ CDR3 sequences shared by patients and controls.

Concerning this clonotype itself: Its antigen is not identified.

The germline CDR1 and CDR2 sequences are SNHLY and FYNNEI. This CDR3 is 14 amino acids long. The J segment lost 5 bases and the V segment lost 3 bases, leaving 5 bases of the junction unmatched. Profiling of TCR beta VDJ combinations and CDR3 sequences used genomic DNA as template. A single record per CDR3 protein comes from TCRdb applying MiXCR to the reads. Counted here are around 400,000 distinct CDR3 sequences, 65% to 80% occurring once; the ten biggest clones make up approximately 3.9%. The V and J genes are TRBV2 and TRBJ1-2; 8 positions agree with TRBD1. The sequence was obtained from a human donor in good health, serving as a control. Material: sorted CD4+, CD8+, or CD8+CD57+ T cells (not recorded which) from PBMCs. The CDR3: CASSDRGLGYGYTF. DNA for the CDR3: TGTGCCAGCAGTGACAGGGGGCTTGGGTATGGCTACACCTTC.